This entry concerns a single T cell receptor beta chain. What this receptor recognizes is not known. Base qualities are not at hand, and no much larger clone is one base apart. CDR1 is given as MDHEN and CDR2 as SYDVKM, both from the germline V gene. Measured from the cysteine to the phenylalanine, the CDR3 is 16 residues long. Only CDR3 DNA is held: 48 bases, read in frame from base 1. The junction shows trimming of 8 bases on V and 0 bases on J, and the gene matches do not reach 7 bases of it. The immunoSEQ Assay, a bias-controlled multiplex PCR, was used to amplify TCRbeta CDR3 regions from genomic DNA. Concerning the study's data processing: Within the assay, amplification of reference gene primers was used to estimate how many nucleated cells each sample contained. To quantify the absolute abundance of each unique TCRbeta CDR3 rearrangement, sequence reads were collapsed and filtered. For each sample, productive Simpson clonality was calculated as the square root of Simpson's diversity index across productive rearrangements. TCRdb obtained this table from immuneACCESS and retained in-frame rearrangements with V and J assigned. These tables miss some clones; where compared with another copy, unresolved V genes account for less than half of the shortfall, and the remainder is unexplained. The DNA was the basis for D and trimming; V, J and clone size are from that table. In this sample the table shows 250,000 to 300,000 clones, 75% to 90% of which occur a single time. Of the sample, under 2.5% is held by the ten largest clones.

This entry comes from a study of blood T cell repertoires in COVID-19 (dated by TCRdb to 2020 to 2022). For the study in its entirety: The collaborator samples originated in the United States, Italy and Spain and spanned the acute and convalescent phases of COVID-19. The material from the prospective study consisted of cDNA or gDNA derived from T cells, B-cell-depleted T cells, or PBMCs. Subjects who had been exposed to COVID-19, were actively infected with it, or had recovered from it provided the deeply sampled blood TCRbeta repertoires that made up the dataset. A freely available public database, intended as a resource for researchers studying the immune response to SARS-CoV-2, is where the repertoires were released. The samples were drawn from the first 160 participants of the ongoing ImmuneRACE study and from 1,254 subjects provided by 6 global collaborators. Nearly every sample came with metadata listing a de-identified subject ID, COVID-19 status, age in years and sex. Where available, HLA class I and class II types were taken from metadata supplied by the sample provider and were not determined by assay-based typing.

Participants in the prospective study were aged roughly 18 to 89 years, lived in 24 United States geographic areas, and enrolled through a virtual design. To assign participants to cohorts, the prospective study relied on clinical history that participants themselves reported in a screening survey and a study questionnaire. For ImmuneRACE Cohort 3, a participant was defined as recovered based on two consecutive negative NP/OP PCR tests, clearance by a healthcare professional, or resolution of symptoms. Each participant in the prospective study had whole blood, serum and a nasopharyngeal or oropharyngeal swab collected by mobile phlebotomists. Prospective study participants could optionally give additional blood draws and questionnaires over an approximately two-month period. Prospective study blood samples were shipped either frozen or at room temperature before DNA extraction. Results and caveats for the whole study, not just this receptor: Clinical and demographic metadata were provided uncurated, with the amount varying by source and participant.

Source material: PBMCs or T cells enriched from blood (not recorded which). The clonotype originates from a woman aged 45-65 years who had recovered from COVID-19. In this chain, TRBV28 is recombined with TRBJ2-6; TRBD1 matches 7 bases in the middle. The CDR3: CASRRQGSSGANVLTF. In nucleotide form, the sequence is TGTGCCAGCCGAAGACAGGGAAGCTCTGGGGCCAACGTCCTGACTTTC. The entire variable domain, with the stretches around the CDR3 drawn from the reference TRBV28 and TRBJ2-6 proteins, is DVKVTQSSRYLVKRTGEKVFLECVQDMDHENMFWYRQDPGLGLRLIYFSYDVKMKEKGDIPEGYSVSREKKERFSLILESASTNQTSMYLCASRRQGSSGANVLTFGAGSRLTVL.